The 2 T cell receptor beta chains presented below share a single source sample, sequenced in a study of blood T cell repertoires in COVID-19. Profiling relied on immunoSEQ multiplex PCR, and the TCRdb table lists in-frame clones only, not all of them. Found here are hundreds of thousands of clones, approximately 80% of them singletons; the top ten hold 3.5% to 4.5%. Sample: PBMCs or T cells enriched from blood (not recorded which). These receptor sequences come from a man aged 30 to 45 with acute COVID-19.

This clone was detected only once. The CDR3 loop reads CASSLLPDRGQGYGYTF. DNA of the CDR3: TGTGCCAGCAGCTTACTACCCGACAGGGGGCAAGGGTATGGCTACACCTTC. This chain links TRBV7-3 with TRBJ1-2, with 10 bases fitting TRBD1. The CDR3 has 17 amino acids. Germline lookup yields CDR1 SGHTA and CDR2 FQGTGA. The ends lost 2 bases at V and 5 bases at J; junction bases unmatched: 11.

V is TRBV11-2 and J is TRBJ1-1, with 8 nucleotides matching TRBD1. The V gene end was trimmed by 5 bases and the J gene end by 4 bases; junction bases not matched to a gene: 6. The CDR3 has 14 amino acids. Germline lookup yields CDR1 SGHAT and CDR2 FQNNGV. The CDR3 loop reads CASSQTGVFTEAFF. CDR3 sequence (DNA): TGTGCCAGCAGCCAGACAGGGGTGTTCACTGAAGCTTTCTTT.